This TCR beta chain was observed in a study of metastatic and nonmetastatic thyroid tumors. Whole-study context: Comparison of repertoires was carried out across blood and tumor or nodule tissue from malignant and benign thyroid patients. General study points: Malignant tumors reportedly showed significantly higher TCR beta diversity than benign nodules in both blood and tumor.

This clone was picked up many times. Antigen specificity is unknown. Methods used by the authors: What underpinned the distant-metastasis classifier for papillary thyroid cancer was the set of CDR3 differences across clinicopathological groups. TCRdb re-clonotyped the PCR reads through MiXCR. The V and J calls were determined by TCRdb, not by the authors. Seen here are under 40,000 clones, about 15% observed once, and the top ten hold around 3.7%. Among the patients, none had received any treatment before thyroid surgery. The sequenced material came from blood. This TCR derives from a female donor with papillary thyroid cancer or a benign thyroid nodule (not recorded which). Some clones in this sample may be carry-over from other donors' samples.

CDR3 in DNA: TGTGCCAGTCCAACCCCCGGACAGGAGAACAATGAGCAGTTCTTC. It translates to CASPTPGQENNEQFF. The chain recombines TRBV19 with TRBJ2-1, with TRBD1 matching 7 bases. V was pared by 8 bases and J by 5 bases, with 12 bases of the junction left unmatched. Germline CDR1 is LNHDA and CDR2 is SQIVND (reference sequence). The CDR3 extends over 15 amino acids.